Presented here are 2 T cell receptor beta chains from one specimen sequenced in a study of cytotoxic CD8 clonotypes in ibrutinib-treated CLL. Generated by immunoSEQ multiplex PCR, the TCRdb table keeps only in-frame clones and is missing some. The table records just over 200,000 clones, more than 65% of them present only once. The sequences come from PBMCs, collected after 12 months of ibrutinib treatment. Receptor source: a human donor with chronic lymphocytic leukemia.

The J gene is TRBJ2-1, the V gene TRBV4-1, with D perhaps assigned TRBD1 or TRBD2 (6 bases each). CDR1 MGHRA and CDR2 YSYEKL come from the germline V gene. The germline V and J ends were trimmed by 0 bases and 3 bases, with 21 bases remaining between them. The length of the CDR3 is 19 residues. The CDR3 DNA follows: TGCGCCAGCAGCCAAGATCGCGGGGAAAGCCAGGGGTTCTACAATGAGCAGTTCTTC. This codes for CASSQDRGESQGFYNEQFF.

The chain employs TRBV2 and TRBJ1-1; D is uncertain. The germline V gene has CDR1 SNHLY and CDR2 FYNNEI. Trimming stripped 6 bases from V and 0 bases from J, with 5 bases between. The CDR3 has 12 residues. The CDR3 protein is CASSDLNTEAFF. CDR3 sequence (DNA): TGTGCCAGCAGCGACCTGAACACTGAAGCTTTCTTT.